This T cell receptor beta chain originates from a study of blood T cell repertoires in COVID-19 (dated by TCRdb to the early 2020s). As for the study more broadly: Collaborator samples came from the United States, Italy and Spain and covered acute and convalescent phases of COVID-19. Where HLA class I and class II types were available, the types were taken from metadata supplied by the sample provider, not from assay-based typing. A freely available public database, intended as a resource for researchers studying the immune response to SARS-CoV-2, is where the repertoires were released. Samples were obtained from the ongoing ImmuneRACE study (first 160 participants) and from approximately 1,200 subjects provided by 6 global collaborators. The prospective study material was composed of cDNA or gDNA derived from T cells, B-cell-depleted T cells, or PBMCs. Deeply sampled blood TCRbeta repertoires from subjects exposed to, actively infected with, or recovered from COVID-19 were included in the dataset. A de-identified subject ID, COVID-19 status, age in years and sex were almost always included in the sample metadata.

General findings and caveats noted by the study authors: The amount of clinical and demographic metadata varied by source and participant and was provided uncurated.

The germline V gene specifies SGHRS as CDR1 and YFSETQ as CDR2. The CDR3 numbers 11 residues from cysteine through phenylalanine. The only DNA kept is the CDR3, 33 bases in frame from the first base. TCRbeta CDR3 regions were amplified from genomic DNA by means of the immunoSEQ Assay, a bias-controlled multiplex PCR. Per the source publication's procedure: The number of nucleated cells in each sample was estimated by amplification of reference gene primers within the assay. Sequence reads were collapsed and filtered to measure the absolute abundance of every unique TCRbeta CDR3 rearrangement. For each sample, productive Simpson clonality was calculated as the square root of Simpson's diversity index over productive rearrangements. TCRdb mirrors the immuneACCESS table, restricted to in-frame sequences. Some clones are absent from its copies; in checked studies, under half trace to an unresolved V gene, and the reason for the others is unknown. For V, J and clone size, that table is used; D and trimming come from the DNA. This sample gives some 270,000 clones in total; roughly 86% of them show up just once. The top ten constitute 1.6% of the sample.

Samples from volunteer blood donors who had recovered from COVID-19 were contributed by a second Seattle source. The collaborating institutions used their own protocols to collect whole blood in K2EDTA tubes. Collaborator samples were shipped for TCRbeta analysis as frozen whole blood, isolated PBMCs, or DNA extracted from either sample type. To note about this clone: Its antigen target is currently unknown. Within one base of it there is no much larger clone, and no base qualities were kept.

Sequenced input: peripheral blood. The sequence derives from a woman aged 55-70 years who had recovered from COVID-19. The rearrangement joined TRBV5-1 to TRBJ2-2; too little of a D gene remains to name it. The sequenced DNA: TGCGGTTCCGCGAACACCGGGGAGCTGTTTTTT. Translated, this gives CGSANTGELFF.